Listed here are 8 T cell receptor beta chains from one sample, sequenced in a study of identical twins. TCRdb passed the 5' RACE reads through MiXCR, listing each CDR3 protein once. The table has about 220,000 distinct CDR3 sequences, roughly a tenth seen once. Sequencing was carried out using memory (CD45RO+) T cells sorted from blood. All receptors come from a woman aged 18-29 years in good health.

In this sample, this clonotype turned up many times. The chain carries TRBV20-1 and TRBJ1-1; D is unclear. V was trimmed by 6 bases and J by 0 bases, leaving 14 bases between them. The CDR3 covers 14 residues. Germline V gives CDR1 DFQATT, CDR2 SNEGSKA (reference sequence). The CDR3 coding sequence is TGCAGTGCCCCGTCGACACCGATGAACACTGAAGCTTTCTTT. Protein sequence: CSAPSTPMNTEAFF.

This clonotype was seen a handful of times. This chain joins TRBV6-2 or TRBV6-3 and TRBJ1-1; D unclear. The CDR3 has 12 amino acids. V lost 6 bases to trimming and J lost 3 bases, with 8 bases between them. From germline, CDR1 is MNHEY and CDR2 SVGEGT. The CDR3 nucleotides are TGTGCCAGCAGCGGGAGAGACACTGAAGCTTTCTTT. It is translated as CASSGRDTEAFF.

This clonotype occurred many times. The V and J genes are TRBV3-1 and TRBJ2-7; 9 bases fit TRBD1. CDR1 is LGHDT and CDR2 is YNNKEL in the germline V gene (reference sequence). With 4 bases clipped from V and 6 bases from J, the junction kept 7 bases outside the gene matches. The CDR3 has 14 amino acids. This CDR3 is CASSLRDREGEQYF. As DNA, the CDR3 is TGTGCCAGCAGCCTCCGGGACAGGGAGGGCGAGCAGTACTTC.

This clonotype was recorded at least ten times. J is TRBJ2-6 and V is TRBV5-1; 8 nucleotides agree with TRBD1. CDR3 length: 15 amino acids. The germline V gene has CDR1 SGHRS and CDR2 YFSETQ. V lost 4 bases, J lost 1 base, and 1 base stayed unmatched. The CDR3 nucleotides are TGCGCCAGCAGCGGACAGGGATCTGGGGCCAACGTCCTGACTTTC. It specifies CASSGQGSGANVLTF. Full variable domain (outside the CDR3, taken from reference TRBV5-1 and TRBJ2-6): KAGVTQTPRYLIKTRGQQVTLSCSPISGHRSVSWYQQTPGQGLQFLFEYFSETQRNKGNFPGRFSGRQFSNSRSEMNVSTLELGDSALYLCASSGQGSGANVLTFGAGSRLTVL.

This sequence joins TRBV29-1 and TRBJ1-2; D is possibly TRBD1 (5 bases). The length of the CDR3 is 14 residues. CDR1 and CDR2 (germline): SQVTM, ANQGSEA. Trimming shortened V by 4 bases and J by 1 base, and 13 bases separated the two germline ends. The CDR3 coding sequence is TGCAGCGTTGCGGGTAGGGGCGTTAACTATGGCTACACCTTC. It specifies CSVAGRGVNYGYTF.

This clonotype was seen more than once but under ten times. The chain couples TRBV5-1 to TRBJ2-3, with 7 bases lining up with TRBD1. CDR1 and CDR2 (germline): SGHRS, YFSETQ. J was trimmed by 5 bases and V by 9 bases; bases with no gene match: 12. The CDR3 runs to 14 residues. The chain's CDR3 is CATRPGQAGDTQYF. The CDR3 nucleotides read TGCGCCACCAGACCAGGACAGGCGGGAGATACGCAGTATTTT.

This clonotype was seen many times. This chain connects TRBV11-2 to TRBJ2-1, with D tentatively TRBD1 (5 bases). The V gene lost 0 bases and the J gene lost 5 bases, with 11 bases spanning the gap. CDR3 length: 15 amino acids. The germline V gene encodes CDR1 SGHAT and CDR2 FQNNGV. The CDR3 loop reads CASSLEWGQNNEQFF. The CDR3 bases are TGTGCCAGCAGCTTAGAGTGGGGCCAGAACAATGAGCAGTTCTTC.

The table lists this clonotype with many counts. V gene TRBV12-3 or TRBV12-4 combines with J gene TRBJ2-2; possible D gene TRBD1, 6 bases. The CDR3 contains 15 residues. V shed 2 bases and J shed 6 bases, with 13 bases lying between them. This CDR3 is CASSLRPGVAGELFF. For the CDR3, the DNA is TGTGCCAGCAGTTTAAGGCCAGGGGTCGCCGGGGAGCTGTTTTTT.